This is a list of T cell receptor beta chains from one sample in a study of shared clonotypes between healthy human individuals. Using immunoSEQ multiplex PCR, the repertoire was profiled, and TCRdb retains in-frame clones only, with some absent. Of over 2 million clones listed, about 94% are singletons. Source material: naive CD8+ T cells sorted from blood. The source is a man in his late teens or twenties in good health. The CDR3 runs from the conserved cysteine through the conserved F or W. Size is omitted from some rows. Given values are once, few, many or a class for expanded clones.

clone_size v_call cdr3_aa
- TRBV10-1 CASSESGQGGTYEQYF
- TRBV28 CASSGYTVYEQYF
- TRBV5-1 CASRVTSGSSYNEQFF
- TRBV19 CASSILATGELFF
- TRBV6-6 CASTPRGQETQYF
- TRBV2 CASSEGWGRGETQYF
- TRBV2 CASRDTNVGGAAWNSPLHF
- TRBV5-1 CASSLGTGEQFF
- TRBV10-3 CAISESSGTGRDGYTF
once TRBV27 CASSLGVAGGRGTGELFF
- TRBV7-9 CASSLGLGGPGTEAFF
- TRBV7-9 CASSLKRGTGHNEQFF
- TRBV15 CATSRDKDYEQYF
- TRBV6-4 CASSRVGQGNSPLHF
once TRBV27 CASSTLSSYNSPLHF
once TRBV5-6 CASRQFRDNSYEQYF
once TRBV7-2 CASSLSGGYQPQHF
- TRBV4-1 CASSQEHSDLNTEAFF
- TRBV7-8 CASSSDSYNEQFF
- TRBV30 CAWSTGVSGNEQFF
once TRBV5-5 CASSLVWGQGLTYEQYF
- TRBV6-6 CASSYGTSGRVGTQYF
- TRBV27 CASSPSRGPTSYEQYF
once TRBV5-1 CASSEGNEQFF
- TRBV2 CASSAGGLGEQYF
- TRBV4-1 CASSLRLAGFEELFF
- TRBV11-2 CASSHGTGSSYEQYF
- TRBV6-5 CASSYWQNEQFF
- TRBV19 CASSIHREETQYF
- TRBV5-4 CASSLRGPDTQYF
- TRBV4-3 CASSQDLAGEGTGELFF
- TRBV18 CASSPLGDSPLHF
- TRBV15 CATSAAARERGGTQYF
- TRBV5-8 CASSSHGTGDGNYGYTF
- TRBV7-2 CASSPEKGHYSYEQYF
- TRBV2 CASSEMLGQGANTGELFF
- TRBV9 CASSDRVGTEQYF
- TRBV30 CAWRVKGTLEQYF
- TRBV13 CASSYGQGGGGTQYF
- TRBV4-1 CASSSRVSGANVLTF
- TRBV11-2 CASSWDRRYEQYF
- TRBV4-1 CASSQVSGLAEAGELFF
- TRBV29-1 CSVGGQSYEQYF
- TRBV28 CASRPRVLSASYEQYF
- TRBV2 CASVTVMNTEAFF
once TRBV15 CATSTRTGVRDEQFF
- TRBV11-2 CASSLGRRDRDNGGELFF
- TRBV19 CASSIGSSGGSYNEQFF
- TRBV29-1 CSVDSGVTYNEQFF
once TRBV2 CASSTGEGYNEQFF
- TRBV7-9 CASSVGHTEAFF